The clone carrying this TCR beta chain was seen a few times. What it recognizes is unknown. The repertoire was sequenced with immunoSEQ multiplex PCR; TCRdb's copy has only in-frame clones and lacks some. The table has some 64,000 clones, roughly four fifths seen once. The CDR3 loop spans 13 amino acids. J lost 7 bases, V lost 11 bases, and 12 bases had no gene match. Germline CDR1 reads MDHEN; CDR2 reads SYDVKM. These data originate in a study of OX40 agonist ivuxolimab in advanced cancers. Study-level findings and limits: Specificity for antigen went undetermined in the expanded peripheral T cells.

People who had autoimmune disease history or systemic immunosuppression were excluded. V and J are TRBV28 and TRBJ1-2; 8 bases fit TRBD1. This receptor was taken from an adult with an advanced solid tumor such as melanoma, head and neck, liver or kidney cancer. The material sequenced was CD4+ or CD8+ T cells sorted from blood, taken in a trial of the OX40 agonist ivuxolimab. Here the CDR3 reads CAGYGQGRGGYTF. The CDR3 nucleotides are TGTGCCGGATACGGACAGGGAAGAGGTGGCTACACCTTC.